These T cell receptor beta chains were read from a single sample in a study of blood T cells in healthy people across ages. Each CDR3 protein gets one entry after TCRdb re-called the 5' RACE reads with MiXCR. Here the sample spans 900,000 to 950,000 distinct CDR3 sequences, 25% to 30% being singletons. These data were likewise used in another study, on T cells of mothers and their children.

Sequencing input: blood. All receptors derive from a woman aged 40 to 50 in good health. Both conserved end residues are part of each CDR3. A D gene is named only where the DNA matches it firmly. The size of a clone is reported for some rows only, either as once, few or many, or as a class for expanded clones.

>-|TRBJ2-7|15|many|TRBV4-3
TGCGCCAGCAGCCTTTCGGGACAAGGCTTTTACGAGCAGTACTTC
CASSLSGQGFYEQYF
>TRBD1|TRBJ2-3|14|few|TRBV28
TGTGCCAGCTATGACAGGGGTCGGTCAGATACGCAGTATTTT
CASYDRGRSDTQYF
>-|TRBJ1-1|13|-|TRBV2
TGTGCCAGCAGTGGGGAGAGGAACACTGAAGCTTTCTTT
CASSGERNTEAFF
>-|TRBJ1-2|13|-|TRBV6-5
TGTGCCAGCAGTTACGACGGCCTCTGGGGCTACACCTTC
CASSYDGLWGYTF
>-|TRBJ1-1|11|-|TRBV5-1
TGCGCCAGCAGCGGGGGGGCCGAAGCTTTCTTT
CASSGGAEAFF
>-|TRBJ2-3|15|-|TRBV5-1
TGCGCCAGCAGCTTGGGATACTTTACCACAGATACGCAGGATTTT
CASSLGYFTTDTQDF
>-|TRBJ1-2|16|-|TRBV5-1
TGCGCCAGCAGCTTGAAGGGCAGCCCATCTAACTATGGCTACACCTTC
CASSLKGSPSNYGYTF
>-|TRBJ1-2|13|few|TRBV7-2
TGTGCCAGCAGCGAGGACAGAGACTATGGCTACACCTTC
CASSEDRDYGYTF
>TRBD2|TRBJ2-1|15|few|TRBV6-5
TGTGCCAGCAGCCGGACTAGTTTCTCCTACAATGAGCAGTTCTTC
CASSRTSFSYNEQFF
>-|TRBJ2-6|16|once|TRBV7-9
TGTGCCAGCAGCTTAGGGGGAGTCTCTGGGGCCAACGTCCGGACTTTC
CASSLGGVSGANVRTF
>-|TRBJ2-5|14|-|TRBV20-1
TGCAGTGCTCCCAGGAGCGGGCCACAAGAGACCCAGTACTTC
CSAPRSGPQETQYF
>TRBD2|TRBJ2-5|16|-|TRBV27
TGTGCCAGCCGACCTAGCGGGGGGACCCACCAAGAGACCCAGTACTTC
CASRPSGGTHQETQYF
>-|TRBJ2-5|15|-|TRBV7-3
TGTGCCAGCAGCTTAACAACCACCCCAAAAGAGACCCAGTACTTC
CASSLTTTPKETQYF
>-|TRBJ1-1|14|-|TRBV10-3
TGTGCCATCAGTGAGACGGGGGCCCACACTGAAGCTTTCTTT
CAISETGAHTEAFF
>TRBD1|TRBJ2-4|15|-|TRBV25-1
TGTGCCAGCAGCGCCCGGGACAGGGGATGTGAGGAGCAGTACTTC
CASSARDRGCEEQYF
>TRBD2|TRBJ2-1|15|-|TRBV4-2
TGTGCCAGCAGCCAAGGTCCTAGCGGGCCCTACGAGCAGTTCTTC
CASSQGPSGPYEQFF
>-|TRBJ2-7|15|many|TRBV10-2
TGCGCCAGCAGTGAGCGAGGGTCGGGAAACTACGAGCAGTACTTC
CASSERGSGNYEQYF
>-|TRBJ2-1|13|few|TRBV11-2
TGTGCCAGCAGCTTAGGGCCGCAGGCTAGCAAGTTCTTC
CASSLGPQASKFF
>-|TRBJ1-2|14|-|TRBV7-9
TGTGCCAGCAGCTTAGCCAGGCATAACTATGGCTACACCTTC
CASSLARHNYGYTF
>-|TRBJ2-7|17|many|TRBV15
TGTGCCACCAGCAGAGATTTAGGTCTCTTAACTACTAGCGAGCAGTACTTC
CATSRDLGLLTTSEQYF
>TRBD2|TRBJ2-3|14|few|TRBV20-1
TGCAGTGCTAGAGTCATGCGGGGGGCCAATACGCAGTATTTT
CSARVMRGANTQYF
>-|TRBJ2-3|16|-|TRBV7-9
TGTGCCAGCAGCCCGCCCTTTGGGGAAAGCACAGATACGCAGTATTTT
CASSPPFGESTDTQYF
>-|TRBJ1-5|17|-|TRBV2
TGTGCCAGCAGTGCCCTCCTGAGGGGCGGGGGCAATCAGCCCCAGCATTTT
CASSALLRGGGNQPQHF
>TRBD1|TRBJ1-1|16|few|TRBV5-1
TGCGCCAGCAGCTTGGGGGCAGGGGGAGGGTGGACTGAAGCTTTCTTT
CASSLGAGGGWTEAFF